The 6 T cell receptor beta chains in this list originate from one sample, sequenced in a study of blood T cell repertoires in COVID-19. The assay was immunoSEQ multiplex PCR, and TCRdb's table has in-frame clones only and misses some. The table shows 160,000 or so clones, with 82% occurring only once. Sample: PBMCs or T cells enriched from blood (not recorded which). These receptors all come from a man aged 60-69 years who had recovered from COVID-19.

The rearrangement uses TRBV14 and TRBJ1-6, with D possibly being TRBD1 (5 bases). Germline V lookup: CDR1 SGHDN, CDR2 FVKESK. V lost 4 bases and J lost 0, with 16 bases in between. CDR3 size: 18 residues. CDR3 bases: TGTGCCAGCAGCCGAGCCGGACATGGCAGCTCCTATAATTCACCCCTCCACTTT. It translates to CASSRAGHGSSYNSPLHF.

This rearrangement joins TRBV5-4 to TRBJ1-4; D is uncertain. The V gene's germline CDR1 is SGHNT and CDR2 YYREEE (reference sequence). The CDR3 sequence is 15 residues long. The V end was cut by 0 bases, the J end by 4 bases, with 10 bases between. CDR3 in amino acids: CASSLAGGRNEKLFF. The CDR3 region has the DNA TGTGCCAGCAGCTTGGCGGGCGGGCGTAATGAAAAACTGTTTTTT.

V usage is TRBV3-1 (or the pseudogene TRBV3-2) and J usage is TRBJ1-6; 11 nucleotides match TRBD1. V dropped 2 bases and J dropped 8; count of bases not matched to a gene: 2. Germline V gene sequence: CDR1 LGHDT, CDR2 YNNKEL (reference sequence). The CDR3 runs 15 residues. CDR3 DNA sequence: TGTGCCAGCAGCCAACCGGGACAGGGGGATTCACCCCTCCACTTT. Protein product: CASSQPGQGDSPLHF.

In this sample, this clone turned up once. The CDR3 loop reads CASGASNYGYTF. The CDR3 DNA reads TGTGCCAGCGGGGCCTCTAACTATGGCTACACCTTC. This chain connects TRBV12-3 or TRBV12-4 to TRBJ1-2, with D possibly being TRBD1 (5 bases). The CDR3 totals 12 residues. V shed 8 bases and J shed 0 bases, with 7 bases lying between them.

This sequence joins TRBV5-6 and TRBJ1-5; D gene unclear. The V gene lost 0 bases and the J gene lost 7 bases, with 11 bases spanning the gap. Germline lookup yields CDR1 SGHDT and CDR2 YYEEEE. The CDR3 spans 14 residues. CDR3 sequence: CASSLGGIGQPQHF. Written as DNA, the CDR3 is TGTGCCAGCAGCTTGGGAGGGATTGGGCAGCCCCAGCATTTT.

This chain joins TRBV12-3 or TRBV12-4 and TRBJ2-5; D is uncertain. The V gene lost 2 bases and the J gene lost 2 bases, with 3 bases spanning the gap. The CDR3 is made up of 12 amino acids. CDR3 DNA sequence: TGTGCCAGCAGTTTAACTCAAGAGACCCAGTACTTC. Translated: CASSLTQETQYF.